This T cell receptor beta chain was identified in a study of blood T cell repertoires in COVID-19. The data were produced by immunoSEQ multiplex PCR, yet TCRdb's version contains in-frame clones alone and is incomplete. The sample shows roughly 360,000 clones, over 75% of them seen only once. The CDR3 is 14 amino acids. CDR1 is SGHRS, CDR2 YFSETQ, per germline. The V gene lost 7 bases and the J gene lost 6 bases, with 20 bases spanning the gap. The TCR originated in a man aged 25 to 40 who had recovered from COVID-19. The sequenced sample was PBMCs or T cells enriched from blood (not recorded which). This chain joins TRBV5-1 and TRBJ2-7, with TRBD1 as a possible D gene (5 bases). CDR3 loop: CASCASSGQGEQYF. For the CDR3, the DNA is TGCGCCAGCTGTGCCTCCTCGGGCCAGGGCGAGCAGTACTTC. Drawing the rest from reference TRBV5-1 and TRBJ2-7, the complete variable domain is KAGVTQTPRYLIKTRGQQVTLSCSPISGHRSVSWYQQTPGQGLQFLFEYFSETQRNKGNFPGRFSGRQFSNSRSEMNVSTLELGDSALYLCASCASSGQGEQYFGPGTRLTVT.